Only one count was recorded for the clone carrying this T cell receptor beta chain. What it binds is unknown. This CDR3 is 14 amino acids long. With 5 bases removed from V and 5 bases from J, the gap between germline ends came to 13 bases. Germline-derived CDR1 and CDR2 are LGHDT and YNNKEL (reference sequence). The data were produced by immunoSEQ multiplex PCR, yet TCRdb's version contains in-frame clones alone and is incomplete. The table includes 130,000 to 150,000 clones, roughly 92% detected once. This sample stems from a study of T cell responses to AZD1222 COVID-19 vaccine. Regarding the study as a whole: Spike-spanning, vaccine-associated CD4 TCRs were dominant at 160-218 and 743-854. The study identified only five to seven AZD1222 recipients as seropositive at baseline. White British donors predominated, females outnumbered males, and clonal diversity was possibly underestimated.

The V gene is TRBV3-1 (or the pseudogene TRBV3-2), the J gene TRBJ2-1; TRBD2 might be the D (5 bases). The sample consisted of peripheral blood, taken on day 0 of AZD1222 vaccination. This TCR came from an adult in good health. The CDR3 loop reads CASSFKRRHNEQFF. CDR3 in DNA: TGTGCCAGCAGCTTCAAGCGGCGGCACAATGAGCAGTTCTTC.